The 32 T cell receptor beta chains below come from one sample, sequenced in a study of Ad26.COV2.S vaccination and SARS-CoV-2 variants. Treatment meaning: 19 received Ad26.COV2.S at low or high dose, single or two shots; roughly five received placebo; per-sample allocation not given. Samples analyzed were those drawn on day 63 after the first vaccine or placebo injection. Generated by immunoSEQ multiplex PCR, the TCRdb table keeps only in-frame clones and is missing some. Among more than 300,000 clones listed, 70% to 90% were seen once. Sequencing used peripheral blood, obtained in a trial of Ad26.COV2.S vaccine versus placebo. Every receptor here comes from a person aged 18-65 years who received the Ad26.COV2.S COVID-19 vaccine or a placebo.

This clone appeared a few times. In the same sample, other DNA sequences code for this CDR3. The chain carries TRBV5-4 and TRBJ1-1; TRBD1 matches 7 bases. The CDR3 runs to 14 residues. Germline CDR1 is SGHNT and CDR2 is YYREEE (reference sequence). The junction had 4 bases not matched to a gene; V was cut back by 4 bases and J by 1 base. The CDR3 spells CASSLGQENTEAFF. CDR3 DNA sequence: TGTGCCAGCAGCCTTGGACAGGAGAACACTGAAGCTTTCTTT.

The chain joins TRBV3-1 (or the pseudogene TRBV3-2) to TRBJ2-3; D remains unclear. Germline CDR1 reads LGHDT; CDR2 reads YNNKEL (reference sequence). V lost 0 bases, J lost 4 bases, and 14 bases lay in between. The CDR3 totals 16 residues. For the CDR3, the DNA is TGTGCCAGCAGCCAAGACTCTGGCCTGGCTTCAGATACGCAGTATTTT. Amino acid sequence: CASSQDSGLASDTQYF.

V gene TRBV5-4 combines with J gene TRBJ2-2; 7 positions agree with TRBD1. The V gene's germline CDR1 is SGHNT and CDR2 YYREEE (reference sequence). The CDR3 totals 15 residues. V was pared by 2 bases and J by 5 bases, with 6 bases of the junction left unmatched. CDR3 sequence reads: CASSFRDRVTGELFF. The CDR3 coding sequence is TGTGCCAGCAGCTTTCGGGACAGAGTAACCGGGGAGCTGTTTTTT.

V gene TRBV18 combines with J gene TRBJ1-1; tentatively, D is TRBD1 (6 bases). The CDR3 totals 15 residues. The germline gives CDR1 KGHSH, CDR2 LQKENI. Trimming shortened V by 4 bases and J by 0 bases, and 12 bases separated the two germline ends. The CDR3 spells CASSQKQGMNTEAFF. Written as DNA, the CDR3 is TGTGCCAGCTCACAAAAACAGGGTATGAACACTGAAGCTTTCTTT.

This rearrangement joins TRBV30 to TRBJ1-6, with 9 bases fitting TRBD1. The CDR3 consists of 12 residues. With V trimmed by 8 bases and J by 10 bases, 6 bases remained unmatched. Germline CDR1 and CDR2: GTSNPN and SVGIG (reference sequence). CDR3 residues: CARGQGDSPLHF. As DNA, the CDR3 is TGTGCCCGGGGACAGGGAGACTCACCCCTCCACTTT.

V usage is TRBV6-5 and J usage is TRBJ2-3; 9 nucleotides align to TRBD1. The CDR3 totals 15 residues. Germline-derived CDR1 and CDR2 are MNHEY and SVGAGI. V trimming: 6 bases; J trimming: 0 bases; junction bases outside the gene matches: 4. The CDR3 coding sequence is TGTGCCAGCAGCTGGGGACAGGGCAGCACAGATACGCAGTATTTT. It encodes CASSWGQGSTDTQYF.

This clone was seen more than once but under ten times. CDR3 DNA: TGTGCCAGCAGTTACTTCGGGTATACTCAGCCCCAGCATTTT. Amino acids: CASSYFGYTQPQHF. This rearrangement joins TRBV6-2 or TRBV6-3 to TRBJ1-5, with unresolved D. This CDR3 region has 14 residues. CDR1 and CDR2 from the germline V gene are MNHEY and SVGEGT. Trimming took 1 base from V and 6 from J, leaving 10 bases between them.

This chain uses TRBV6-2 or TRBV6-3 with TRBJ2-7, with D perhaps given as TRBD1 or TRBD2 (6 bases each). V was cut by 2 bases and J by 7 bases, with 18 bases left in between. CDR3 size: 15 residues. Germline loops: CDR1 MNHEY, CDR2 SVGEGT. The chain's CDR3 is CASSYKGRGLGEQYF. The CDR3 DNA follows: TGTGCCAGCAGTTACAAAGGTCGGGGGCTGGGAGAGCAGTACTTC.

V and J are TRBV21-1 and TRBJ1-2; the table names TRBD1, a call not compared with the DNA. TRBV21-1 corresponds to a pseudogene. CDR3 length: 17 amino acids. Written as DNA, the CDR3 is TGTGCCAGCAGCAAAATTGGGGACAGGGTATATTCTCATGGCTACACCTTC. Amino acids: CASSKIGDRVYSHGYTF.

Of note for this clone: The sample contains more than one DNA sequence encoding this CDR3. This chain joins TRBV6-2 or TRBV6-3 and TRBJ1-5; no firm D call. The germline V gene has CDR1 MNHEY and CDR2 SVGEGT. The CDR3 is made up of 14 amino acids. V lost 2 bases and J 1 base, leaving 6 bases between the germline ends. CDR3 amino acids: CASSYGRSNQPQHF. CDR3 bases: TGTGCCAGCAGTTACGGCAGAAGCAATCAGCCCCAGCATTTT.

This sequence joins TRBV5-4 and TRBJ1-6, with a weak D call TRBD1 (5 bases). Germline CDR1 is SGHNT and CDR2 is YYREEE (reference sequence). Trimming pared 9 bases from V and 7 bases from J, leaving 14 bases between. The CDR3 length is 13 residues. CDR3: CATRRVPNSPLHF. The CDR3 nucleotides are TGTGCCACCCGCAGGGTGCCGAATTCACCCCTCCACTTT.

The chain recombines TRBV12-5 with TRBJ2-5; a weak D match, TRBD1 (5 bases). This CDR3 region has 12 residues. Germline CDR1 and CDR2: LGHNT and FRNRAP. Trimming took 7 bases from V and 3 from J, leaving 9 bases between them. The CDR3 loop reads CASETEEETQYF. Here the CDR3 DNA reads TGTGCTAGTGAGACAGAAGAAGAGACCCAGTACTTC.

The V and J genes are TRBV20-1 and TRBJ1-2; 9 bases map to TRBD1. CDR1 and CDR2 (germline): DFQATT, SNEGSKA (reference sequence). The CDR3 runs 11 residues. The CDR3 sequence is CSGTGSDGYTF. Here the CDR3 DNA reads TGCAGCGGGACAGGGTCGGATGGCTACACCTTC.

The chain combines TRBV6-2 or TRBV6-3 with TRBJ1-2, with 7 bases aligning to TRBD1. J lost 10 bases, V lost 5 bases, and 10 bases had no gene match. The CDR3 spans 13 residues. CDR1 and CDR2 (germline): MNHEY, SVGEGT. The CDR3 spells CASSRTGQPLYTF. The CDR3 DNA follows: TGTGCCAGCAGTAGGACAGGCCAGCCCCTCTACACCTTC.

This clone has a handful of counts. This chain uses TRBV7-8 with TRBJ1-1; D is possibly TRBD1 (5 bases). The V gene lost 4 bases and the J gene lost 3 bases, with 15 bases spanning the gap. Germline-derived CDR1 and CDR2 are SGHVS and FQNEAQ. The CDR3 consists of 15 residues. The CDR3 region is CASSWGVGRYTEAFF. DNA for the CDR3: TGTGCCAGCAGCTGGGGGGTCGGGCGATACACTGAAGCTTTCTTT.

This clone was picked up one time. J is TRBJ2-5 and V is TRBV25-1; 8 positions agree with TRBD2. V shed 7 bases and J 5 bases; nucleotides not matched to a gene: 12. CDR1 is MGHDK and CDR2 is SYGVNS in the germline V gene. The CDR3 is 15 residues long. The CDR3 sequence: CASILSGGGFETQYF. CDR3 nucleotides: TGTGCCAGCATCCTCTCCGGGGGGGGGTTTGAGACCCAGTACTTC.

This chain joins TRBV6-5 and TRBJ2-5; no firm D call. The germline V gene encodes CDR1 MNHEY and CDR2 SVGAGI. Trimming cost V 7 bases and J 9 bases, with 15 bases left between them. The CDR3 consists of 12 residues. CDR3 region: CASKALPLSQYF. CDR3 nucleotide sequence: TGTGCCAGCAAGGCGCTGCCTCTTTCCCAGTACTTC.

CDR3 nucleotide sequence: TGTGCCAGCAGCCGGGACGGATGGACTGAAGCTTTCTTT. Translated: CASSRDGWTEAFF. The chain links TRBV5-6 to TRBJ1-1; D may be TRBD1 (5 bases). V dropped 4 bases and J dropped 5 bases, with 12 bases sitting between them. Germline V lookup: CDR1 SGHDT, CDR2 YYEEEE. This CDR3 is built from 13 residues. Combining the CDR3 with reference TRBV5-6 and TRBJ1-1 gives the whole variable domain DAGVTQSPTHLIKTRGQQVTLRCSPKSGHDTVSWYQQALGQGPQFIFQYYEEEERQRGNFPDRFSGHQFPNYSSELNVNALLLGDSALYLCASSRDGWTEAFFGQGTRLTVV.

This chain connects TRBV6-5 to TRBJ1-1, with TRBD1 matching 7 bases. The V gene end was trimmed by 6 bases and the J gene end by 2 bases; junction bases not matched to a gene: 9. This CDR3 has 15 residues. CDR1 and CDR2 from the germline V gene are MNHEY and SVGAGI. Here the CDR3 DNA reads TGTGCCAGCAGCCTTTTCCAGGGGGGTAACACTGAAGCTTTCTTT. Translated, it gives CASSLFQGGNTEAFF.

V usage is TRBV5-8 and J usage is TRBJ2-2, with D tentatively TRBD1 or TRBD2 (5 bases each). The germline V and J ends were trimmed by 4 bases and 4 bases, with 17 bases remaining between them. CDR3 length equals 16 residues. In germline, CDR1 is SGHTS, CDR2 YDEGEE. In nucleotides, the CDR3 is TGTGCCAGCAGCCCCCGGGGCCGATATCGCACCGGGGAGCTGTTTTTT. Its protein product is CASSPRGRYRTGELFF.

The chain employs TRBV6-1 and TRBJ1-1; perhaps TRBD1 as D (6 bases). The CDR3 has 16 residues. V lost 4 bases to trimming and J lost 0 bases, with 15 bases between them. CDR1 and CDR2 from the germline V gene are MNHNS and SASEGT. This CDR3 is CASSVRPGQVNTEAFF. The CDR3 DNA sequence: TGTGCCAGCAGTGTCCGACCGGGACAAGTGAACACTGAAGCTTTCTTT.

This chain uses TRBV15 with TRBJ1-4, with 7 bases fitting TRBD1. The CDR3 runs to 15 residues. V lost 0 bases and J lost 5; bases outside the gene matches: 3. Germline CDR1 LNHNV, CDR2 YYDKDF (reference sequence). The CDR3 reads CATSRDGTENEKLFF. Here the CDR3 DNA reads TGTGCCACCAGCAGAGATGGGACAGAGAATGAAAAACTGTTTTTT.

The rearrangement links TRBV29-1 to TRBJ2-2; the D is unclear. The germline CDR1 and CDR2 sequences are SQVTM and ANQGSEA. This CDR3 has 13 amino acids. The ends were cut back, 4 bases at V and 0 bases at J, with 6 bases in the middle. CDR3: CSVGGANTGELFF. The CDR3 DNA sequence: TGCAGCGTTGGAGGCGCGAACACCGGGGAGCTGTTTTTT.

The chain is built from TRBV3-1 (or the pseudogene TRBV3-2) and TRBJ2-1; the match to TRBD2 covers 9 bases. Unmatched junction bases numbered 20, after V lost 4 bases and J lost 13 bases. The CDR3 is 17 amino acids. Germline-derived CDR1 and CDR2 are LGHDT and YNNKEL (reference sequence). The CDR3 bases are TGTGCCAGCAGCCCGCGGGCAGCGGGGGGCTCAACGACCTCCCAGTTCTTC. Amino acid sequence: CASSPRAAGGSTTSQFF.

The chain employs TRBV5-1 and TRBJ1-1; 7 bases line up with TRBD1. Germline CDR1 and CDR2: SGHRS and YFSETQ. The CDR3 is made up of 13 amino acids. Trimming removed 4 bases from V and 6 bases from J; junction bases left unmatched: 6. The CDR3: CASSTDRPAEAFF. The CDR3 DNA reads as TGCGCCAGCAGCACGGACAGGCCAGCTGAAGCTTTCTTT.

This chain connects TRBV7-2 to TRBJ2-3, with TRBD2 matching 8 bases. The CDR3 totals 14 residues. Trimming cost V 2 bases and J 6 bases; bases outside gene matches: 4. From germline, CDR1 is SGHTA and CDR2 FQGNSA. The CDR3 region has the DNA TGTGCCAGCAGCTTAAACGGGGGGGCGGATACGCAGTATTTT. The encoded protein is CASSLNGGADTQYF.

This chain uses TRBV7-2 with TRBJ2-3, with 8 positions matching TRBD1. V trimming: 1 base; J trimming: 4 bases; junction bases outside the gene matches: 1. Germline CDR1 is SGHTA and CDR2 is FQGNSA. The CDR3 loop spans 14 amino acids. The CDR3 protein is CASSLDRGADTQYF. CDR3 DNA sequence: TGTGCCAGCAGCTTAGACAGGGGGGCAGATACGCAGTATTTT.

The chain uses TRBV4-2 and TRBJ2-7; the D gene is possibly TRBD2 (6 bases). V shed 2 bases and J shed 2 bases, with 7 bases lying between them. Germline loops: CDR1 LGHNA, CDR2 YNFKEQ. This CDR3 has 13 residues. The CDR3 sequence: CASSQRLAYEQYF. Here the CDR3 DNA reads TGTGCCAGCAGCCAACGACTAGCCTACGAGCAGTACTTC.

V usage is TRBV4-1 and J usage is TRBJ2-5; maybe TRBD1 (6 bases). CDR1 and CDR2 from the germline V gene are MGHRA and YSYEKL. This CDR3 spans 16 amino acids. V lost 0 bases, J lost 1 base, and 12 bases lay in between. This CDR3 reads CASSQDRSRGQETQYF. CDR3 nucleotides: TGCGCCAGCAGCCAAGATCGTAGCAGGGGCCAAGAGACCCAGTACTTC.

The chain has TRBV5-1 and TRBJ1-2, with 7 bases aligning to TRBD1. The CDR3 is 15 amino acids. CDR1 and CDR2 from the germline V gene are SGHRS and YFSETQ. V shed 1 base, J shed 3 bases, and the junction held 6 bases outside the gene matches. CDR3 bases: TGCGCCAGCAGCTTGTCCGGTCAGGGGGACTATGGCTACACCTTC. Translated, it gives CASSLSGQGDYGYTF. The whole variable domain, filled in from reference TRBV5-1 and TRBJ1-2, reads KAGVTQTPRYLIKTRGQQVTLSCSPISGHRSVSWYQQTPGQGLQFLFEYFSETQRNKGNFPGRFSGRQFSNSRSEMNVSTLELGDSALYLCASSLSGQGDYGYTFGSGTRLTVV.

The V call is TRBV10-3, the J call TRBJ2-5; the match to TRBD2 covers 12 bases. After removal of 10 bases from V and 5 bases from J, the junction contained 14 bases not matched to a gene. Germline assignment: CDR1 ENHRY and CDR2 SYGVKD. The CDR3 runs to 16 residues. In nucleotides, the CDR3 is TGTGCCACCGTCGCCCCTAGCGGGGGGGCCCTGGAGACCCAGTACTTC. Protein: CATVAPSGGALETQYF.

The genes are TRBV3-1 (or the pseudogene TRBV3-2) and TRBJ2-7; no clear D gene. V was shortened by 6 bases and J by 3 bases, with 9 bases between the two germline ends. This CDR3 has 12 amino acids. Germline V gives CDR1 LGHDT, CDR2 YNNKEL (reference sequence). CDR3 nucleotide sequence: TGTGCCAGCAGTCGCAAGAACTACGAGCAGTACTTC. This sequence encodes CASSRKNYEQYF.